This paragraph covers one TCR beta chain sequence. Its antigen is not known. The data were produced by immunoSEQ multiplex PCR, yet TCRdb's version contains in-frame clones alone and is incomplete. The sample comprises about 100,000 clones, roughly 87% of which are singletons, and around 0.98% rests with the top ten. This sample is drawn from a study of graft-versus-host responses after intestinal transplantation. On the study more broadly: Following induction with anti-thymocyte globulin, all recipients were given tacrolimus and steroids for about 3 years. Findings of the study overall: Peak circulating GvH clone levels tracked with early post-transplant HvG declines. Recipient marrow showed GvH clones, some seen first in ileum or blood. Allografts carried high graft-versus-host to host-versus-graft clonal ratios in patients having graft-donor T cell macrochimerism.

This TCR came from a human donor who was the organ donor for an intestinal transplant. The sample here was unstimulated CD4+ T cells sorted from spleen or lymph node cells, taken before transplant.

This CDR3 is CASSLEGGNYGYTF. CDR3 DNA: TGCGCCAGCAGCTTGGAGGGAGGAAACTATGGCTACACCTTC. V and J are TRBV5-1 and TRBJ1-2, with D unclear. V was shortened by 0 bases and J by 2 bases, with 8 bases between the two germline ends. Germline values: CDR1 SGHRS, CDR2 YFSETQ. The CDR3 consists of 14 residues.